What follows is one TCR beta chain and its context. This clonotype has a count of ten or more. What antigen it recognizes has not been identified. The sample holds no much larger clone one base away, and base qualities are not on file. Naive CD8 T cell libraries were made from 20,000 to 1,000,000 sorted cells using 10%, 30% or 50% of purified RNA. Naive CD8 T cells were FACS-sorted as CD8+CD4-CCR7+CD45RA+ on a BD FACSAria II into RLT Plus buffer. To test detection sensitivity, Jurkat RNA equivalent to more than 8 TCR copies was spiked into samples of about 18,000-1,000,000 naive CD8 T cells. Enrichment of CD8 T cells was done with RosetteSep CD8+ T Cell Enrichment Cocktail plus Ficoll-Paque, and ACK red cell lysis came afterward. Preparation of the library involved PCR. Sequencing took place on a NextSeq 500. Bulk TCR libraries were made following a previously described method, with the TCR primers given in Table S5. Purification of total RNA was performed with the Qiagen AllPrep DNA/RNA kit. Before analysis, reads from multiple sequencing runs of the same library were pooled. Under the source paper's analysis protocol: Reads were retained only if the reads had an exact TCR constant sequence, and the retained reads were trimmed to 150 nt and grouped according to their 12-nt molecular barcodes. Reads inside each barcode group were sub-clustered using a 15% Levenshtein threshold, and a quality-weighted consensus sequence was constructed for each RNA molecule. Non-functional sequences were removed, as were lower-count sequences one edit away from another. On the basis of fitting two negative binomial distributions, barcode sub-clusters with fewer than 20% of the maximum read count were discarded. In-frame beta chains were kept once TCRdb had trimmed the public reads at Q25 with fastp and called clones with MiXCR. Rows merge per CDR3 protein into single entries with the most common DNA and genes. These V and J calls originate from TCRdb's pipeline instead of the authors' own analysis. Here the sample has 85,000 to 130,000 distinct CDR3 sequences; roughly 34% occur a single time. Together, the top ten hold around 3.8% of the sample.

This record comes from a study of molecular identifiers for immune sequencing clone quantification (dated by TCRdb to between 2017 and 2018). Study-level background: In a replicate experiment, RNA from approximately 22,000 or 94,000 naive CD8 T cells was split into five aliquots, four of which were sequenced. The study was a methods study using CD8 T cells to benchmark molecular-identifier clustering-based TCR repertoire sequencing (MIDCIRS) and TCR RNA copy counting. What the study reported, not specific to this receptor: Spiked-in Jurkat TCR RNA equal to a single cell's worth was reported to be detectable even within 1,200,000 naive CD8 T cells. Modeling estimated about three recovered TCR RNA copies per cell, compared with about 10 by digital PCR, which implies roughly 30% capture efficiency. The naive libraries included spiked-in Jurkat TCR RNA (roughly nine copies' worth), and this RNA is not part of the donor repertoire. In CMV-specific effector cells, clones with more than 20 RNA copies accounted for over 97% of molecules, whereas in naive cells such clones accounted for under 1%. Without barcode sub-clustering, chimeric consensus sequences inflated TCR diversity; chimeras reached as high as 47%. Highly expanded clone sizes could be underestimated if identical TCR molecules share a barcode.

The germline V gene gives CDR1 as SQVTM and CDR2 as ANQGSEA. Reading from cysteine to phenylalanine, the CDR3 counts 12 amino acids. The CDR3 DNA has 36 bases and is translated from base 1. The trim is 3 bases for V and 5 bases for J, with a gap of 9 bases between the germline ends. The sample comprised naive CD8+ T cells from blood, with Jurkat cell RNA spiked in. The sample's cell subset or site label, decoded: FACS-sorted CD8+CD4-CCR7+CD45RA+ naive T cells. The source of this sequence is a human donor in good health. Some libraries in this study had Jurkat cell RNA spiked in. The V and J segments used are TRBV29-1 and TRBJ2-3; the D segment could be TRBD2, given 6 matching bases. The CDR3: CSVEGGIDTQYF. The sequenced DNA is TGCAGCGTTGAGGGAGGTATAGATACGCAGTATTTT.